Listed here is a single TCR beta chain. Sequencing used immunoSEQ multiplex PCR; TCRdb keeps in-frame clones, though not all of them. The sample consists of approximately 240,000 clones, more than 75% of them appearing once. Treatment indicated: over 15 received Ad26.COV2.S at low or high dose, single or two shots; roughly five received placebo; per-sample allocation not given. Repertoires come from day 63 after the first vaccine or placebo injection. This sample is drawn from a study of Ad26.COV2.S vaccination and SARS-CoV-2 variants. Germline lookup yields CDR1 KGHSH and CDR2 LQKENI. V was trimmed by 4 bases and J by 0 bases, leaving 22 bases between them. The CDR3 covers 19 residues.

The chain is built from TRBV18 and TRBJ2-1, with a possible D match to TRBD1 (6 bases). The receptor was derived from a person between 18 and 65 years old who received the Ad26.COV2.S COVID-19 vaccine or a placebo. The sample consisted of peripheral blood, taken in a trial of Ad26.COV2.S vaccine versus placebo. The CDR3 loop is CASSLSRDRKPSSYNEQFF. As DNA, the CDR3 is TGTGCCAGCTCACTCTCCCGCGACAGGAAACCTAGCTCCTACAATGAGCAGTTCTTC.